These T cell receptor beta chains were read from a single sample in a study of radiotherapy plus CTLA-4 blockade in lung cancer. The table came from immunoSEQ multiplex PCR; TCRdb's copy has only in-frame clones and leaves some out. The repertoire holds about 51,000 clones, with 70% to 80% as singletons. The specimen was peripheral blood, collected from a patient treated with radiotherapy plus ipilimumab. All receptors come from a human donor with non-small cell lung cancer who had a complete response to radiotherapy plus ipilimumab. The CDR3 runs from the conserved cysteine through the conserved F or W. Size tells how often a clone was seen (once, few, many) or the class of an expanded clone, and some rows leave it out.

clone_size | cdr3_length | v_call | cdr3_aa
. | 14 | TRBV18 | CASSPTSGQETQYF
. | 13 | TRBV6-1 | CASSQGPNQPQHF
. | 12 | TRBV7-9 | CASRPDMDEQFF
. | 16 | TRBV29-1 | CSVDWAGLAGKDTQYF
. | 15 | TRBV2 | CASSGLAGLNAEQFF
. | 19 | TRBV2 | CASTIRRLAGGVSVREQFF
. | 13 | TRBV18 | CASSRQGTYGYTF
. | 14 | TRBV7-2 | CASSLKFTGNIQYF
. | 14 | TRBV9 | CASSAPGYQETQYF
. | 15 | TRBV4-1 | CASSHIRDSYNEQFF
once | 13 | TRBV5-1 | CASGSGQYNEQFF
. | 15 | TRBV7-2 | CASTYEQGLRTEAFF
. | 15 | TRBV27 | CASSRQGSVNSPLHF
once | 14 | TRBV18 | CASSPPVEYFTQYF
. | 13 | TRBV19 | CASSTLANYGYTF
few | 13 | TRBV7-2 | CASSSQGDQPQHF
. | 15 | TRBV13 | CASSSPRQVRRGYTF
few | 15 | TRBV7-9 | CASSPASRGNSPLHF
. | 14 | TRBV6-5 | CASSSTTARYEQYF
. | 14 | TRBV30 | CAWSVRDREWEQYF
. | 16 | TRBV30 | CAWSVKSLADLDTQYF
. | 15 | TRBV11-3 | CASSLGGAENTEAFF
. | 17 | TRBV7-2 | CASSLALAGGNTGELFF
. | 11 | TRBV4-1 | CASSPGGEQFF
. | 15 | TRBV19 | CASSRGRASYNEQFF
once | 15 | TRBV7-9 | CASSSGQNMNTEAFF
. | 14 | TRBV5-1 | CASSLDTYNSPLHF
few | 16 | TRBV6-6 | CASSYGFRTVTSPLHF
once | 18 | TRBV7-9 | CASSEGLAGRVTDNEQFF
. | 15 | TRBV5-1 | CASHLTSGRAGELFF
few | 17 | TRBV29-1 | CSVPGPTGSLAKNIQYF
once | 16 | TRBV4-3 | CASSQVLAGGSNEQFF
once | 15 | TRBV18 | CASSKTSGSLNEQFF
few | 14 | TRBV4-3 | CASSLGSSNQPQHF
. | 14 | TRBV19 | CATRAKRRGETQYF
. | 14 | TRBV5-1 | CASSPNFGQYEQYF
. | 16 | TRBV27 | CASSPRAGIYNSPLHF
. | 14 | TRBV27 | CASSWTGQNEKLFF
. | 15 | TRBV27 | CASSSKFGPTYEQYF
. | 14 | TRBV7-9 | CASSSGTGKYEQYF
. | 14 | TRBV29-1 | CSVSSQGTNNEQFF
. | 13 | TRBV19 | CASSIPGLYEQYF
once | 11 | TRBV30 | CAWGTEYEQYF
few | 15 | TRBV9 | CASSVGAINTDTQYF
. | 15 | TRBV6-1 | CASRTGTGRNTEAFF
. | 12 | TRBV2 | CASSGQAETQYF
. | 14 | TRBV9 | CASSVRGLGTEAFF
. | 16 | TRBV30 | CAWSVGQGAYGNTIYF
. | 16 | TRBV6-1 | CASSELLAGSTDTQYF
. | 16 | TRBV27 | CASSFSGLDLDQPQHF
. | 12 | TRBV11-3 | CASSLAGSGYTF
. | 14 | TRBV7-9 | CASSLKQGDHGYTF
. | 16 | TRBV9 | CASSVGSLARTDTQYF
. | 14 | TRBV19 | CASSIPQGVYGYTF